This T cell receptor (beta chain) was sequenced in a study of cytomegalovirus exposure and HLA in healthy donors. Overall study results and limits: Analysis was carried out at a later point, and it linked a missense DCLRE1C variant to TCR beta V- and J-gene trimming. Reportedly, cytomegalovirus status was diagnosed with high sensitivity and specificity. In vitro confirmation showed a few CMV-associated chains to be CMV antigen specific.

Each donor was healthy, and each was a bone marrow donor. PCR was performed using 60 Vbeta and 13 Jbeta primers. Generated by immunoSEQ multiplex PCR, the TCRdb table keeps only in-frame clones and is missing some. There are about 160,000 clones in the sample; approximately 80% occur only once, and roughly 7.7% lies in the top ten. Points on this clone: The antigen is unknown.

Germline V CDR1 and CDR2: LNHDA, SQIVND (reference sequence). The CDR3 consists of 17 residues. Sequenced sample: PBMCs. The rearrangement joins TRBV19 to TRBJ2-5; TRBD1 aligns across 8 bases. The DNA end is more similar to TRBJ2-7, so the J call may be wrong. The receptor was isolated from a woman aged 30 to 39 in good health and CMV-seropositive. As DNA, the CDR3 is TGTGCCAGTAGTACCCAACCCCCGGGACAGGCTACCTACGAGCAGTACTTC. Translation: CASSTQPPGQATYEQYF.